These 3 T cell receptor beta chains were sequenced from one sample in a study of T cells of healthy individuals. TCRdb re-analysed the 5' RACE reads in MiXCR, keeping a single row per CDR3 protein. The table shows around 100,000 distinct CDR3 sequences, with approximately 15% occurring only once. These receptors all come from a human donor in good health.

The rearrangement joins TRBV11-2 to TRBJ2-7; 7 nucleotides line up with TRBD1. J lost 4 bases, V lost 0 bases, and 9 bases had no gene match. CDR1 is SGHAT, CDR2 FQNNGV, per germline. This CDR3 has 16 amino acids. DNA of the CDR3: TGTGCCAGCAGCTTAGATCCCCGTACAGGGGTGTACGAGCAGTACTTC. Amino acids: CASSLDPRTGVYEQYF.

This chain uses TRBV27 with TRBJ2-7, with a tentative D call TRBD2 (5 bases). The V end lost 5 bases, the J end lost 0 bases, and 20 bases lay between the germline ends. Germline CDR1 and CDR2: MNHEY and SMNVEV (reference sequence). The CDR3 totals 17 residues. In DNA form, the CDR3 reads TGTGCCAGCAGTCCCCAGGAGAGGCGGGCATTCTCCTACGAGCAGTACTTC. This gives the protein CASSPQERRAFSYEQYF.

This clonotype occurred many times. The V call is TRBV20-1, the J call TRBJ1-4; 7 bases agree with TRBD1. CDR3 size: 14 residues. Trimming took 6 bases from V and 8 from J; bases not matched to a gene: 12. Germline assignment: CDR1 DFQATT and CDR2 SNEGSKA (reference sequence). The chain's CDR3 is CSALSGTEEEKLFF. The CDR3 DNA reads TGCAGTGCACTCAGCGGGACAGAGGAGGAAAAACTGTTTTTT.